This T cell receptor beta chain was retrieved from a study of control samples from healthy donors and cancer patients. Measured with immunoSEQ multiplex PCR; TCRdb has only the in-frame clones, and not every one. The data hold more than 140,000 clones, with approximately 94% observed a single time. The CDR3 contains 14 residues. CDR1 is SGHRS and CDR2 is YFSETQ in the germline V gene. Trimming removed 5 bases from V and 1 base from J; junction bases left unmatched: 5. This TCR was recovered from a man aged 35-49 years in good health. The rearrangement uses TRBV5-1 and TRBJ1-1; 7 bases fit TRBD1. The sequenced sample consisted of blood. The CDR3 region has the DNA TGCGCCAGCAGACTCGGACAGGCGAACACTGAAGCTTTCTTT. Translating gives CASRLGQANTEAFF.